These 32 T cell receptor beta chains were all obtained from the same sample, sequenced in a study of blood T cell repertoires in COVID-19 (dated by TCRdb to the early 2020s). Library preparation employed the immunoSEQ multiplex PCR assay. TCRdb obtained this table from immuneACCESS and retained in-frame rearrangements with V and J assigned. These tables miss some clones; where compared with another copy, unresolved V genes account for less than half of the shortfall, and the remainder is unexplained. This sample comprises around 380,000 clones, 87% of them detected only once. The top ten constitute approximately 1.2% of the sample. The sample was PBMCs or T cells enriched from blood (not recorded which). The origin of the receptors is a man in his thirties or forties who had recovered from COVID-19.

Points on this clone: Different DNA sequences within this sample yield the same CDR3. The chain combines TRBV6-4 with TRBJ1-1; D perhaps matches TRBD1 (6 bases). CDR1 is MRHNA and CDR2 is SNTAGT in the germline V gene. The ends were cut back, 3 bases at V and 4 bases at J, with 9 bases in the middle. The CDR3 extends over 13 amino acids. This chain's CDR3 is CASSEARGTEAFF. The DNA for the CDR3 is TGTGCCAGCAGTGAGGCCAGGGGCACTGAAGCTTTCTTT.

The rearrangement joins TRBV4-1 to TRBJ2-7; 8 bases align to TRBD2. V trimming: 4 bases; J trimming: 4 bases; junction bases outside the gene matches: 12. There are 16 residues in the CDR3. Per the germline V gene, CDR1 is MGHRA and CDR2 is YSYEKL. The CDR3: CASSPYSGEGSYEQYF. The CDR3 DNA follows: TGCGCCAGCAGCCCCTATAGCGGGGAAGGATCATACGAGCAGTACTTC.

CDR3 amino acids: CASSPRPGGETQYF. The CDR3 nucleotides are TGTGCCAGCAGCCCCCGCCCCGGGGGAGAGACCCAGTACTTC. The chain recombines TRBV7-9 with TRBJ2-5, with a possible D match to TRBD2 (6 bases). Trimming left V 5 bases short and J 4 bases short, with 14 bases between. Germline assignment: CDR1 SEHNR and CDR2 FQNEAQ (reference sequence). The CDR3 sequence is 14 residues long.

The chain recombines TRBV7-9 with TRBJ1-5; D not resolved. With 5 bases removed from V and 9 bases from J, the gap between germline ends came to 17 bases. The germline V gene has CDR1 SEHNR and CDR2 FQNEAQ (reference sequence). The CDR3 loop spans 14 amino acids. The CDR3 protein is CASSLATHEGPQHF. The CDR3 DNA is TGTGCCAGCAGCCTGGCCACTCACGAGGGGCCCCAGCATTTT.

This clone was seen just once. The rearrangement uses TRBV6-2 or TRBV6-3 and TRBJ1-5; D may be TRBD1 (6 bases). Between the trimmed V and J ends, which lost 5 bases and 7 bases, there was a span of 15 bases. The CDR3 covers 14 residues. The V gene's germline CDR1 is MNHEY and CDR2 SVGEGT. CDR3 sequence (DNA): TGTGCCAGCAGTAAAACAGGGTTAACGCAGCCCCAGCATTTT. Its protein is CASSKTGLTQPQHF.

The rearrangement uses TRBV5-4 and TRBJ1-6; D perhaps matches TRBD1 (5 bases). The CDR3 has 16 residues. Germline V lookup: CDR1 SGHNT, CDR2 YYREEE (reference sequence). Trimming shortened V by 0 bases and J by 0 bases, and 7 bases separated the two germline ends. The CDR3, as DNA: TGTGCCAGCAGCTTGGGGGGCAGCTCCTATAATTCACCCCTCCACTTT. Its translation is CASSLGGSSYNSPLHF.

This clone was picked up one time. V gene TRBV5-6 combines with J gene TRBJ2-7; TRBD2 might be the D (6 bases). The CDR3 spans 14 residues. The V gene's germline CDR1 is SGHDT and CDR2 YYEEEE. Trimming took 1 base from V and 5 from J, leaving 13 bases between them. This CDR3 reads CASSLSLARDEQYF. CDR3 nucleotide sequence: TGTGCCAGCAGCTTGTCTCTAGCGCGAGACGAGCAGTACTTC.

This chain links TRBV5-6 with TRBJ2-7; tentative D call: TRBD1 (5 bases). Trimming stripped 2 bases from V and 3 bases from J, with 9 bases between. The CDR3 totals 13 residues. Germline V lookup: CDR1 SGHDT, CDR2 YYEEEE. Here the CDR3 DNA reads TGTGCCAGCAGCTTCAGGGAACTCTACGAGCAGTACTTC. Its translation: CASSFRELYEQYF.

This clone was found once. The chain recombines TRBV4-2 with TRBJ2-7; no reliable D call. CDR3 length: 13 residues. Trimming took off 0 bases at V and 5 bases at J, with 8 bases between the two ends. Germline CDR1 is LGHNA and CDR2 is YNFKEQ. DNA for the CDR3: TGTGCCAGCAGCCAAGATGAAGCGCACGAGCAGTACTTC. Encoded protein: CASSQDEAHEQYF.

This clone appeared a single time. The chain links TRBV6-2 or TRBV6-3 to TRBJ2-4; 8 bases align to TRBD1. Trimming at V came to 5 bases and at J to 2 bases, leaving 5 bases not matched to a gene. Germline V gene sequence: CDR1 MNHEY, CDR2 SVGEGT. CDR3 size: 15 residues. CDR3 residues: CASSPQGDSKNIQYF. For the CDR3, the DNA is TGTGCCAGCAGTCCACAGGGGGACTCCAAAAACATTCAGTACTTC.

The chain couples TRBV7-2 to TRBJ1-2; D might be TRBD1 (5 bases). CDR3 length: 13 amino acids. Germline CDR1 SGHTA, CDR2 FQGNSA. The ends were cut back, 2 bases at V and 6 bases at J, with 10 bases in the middle. The CDR3 spells CASSLKGLDGYTF. The CDR3 nucleotides read TGTGCCAGCAGCTTAAAGGGGCTCGATGGCTACACCTTC.

This chain links TRBV19 with TRBJ2-3, with D possibly TRBD1 on 5 matching bases. V dropped 6 bases and J dropped 1 base, with 8 bases sitting between them. This CDR3 spans 13 amino acids. Germline V lookup: CDR1 LNHDA, CDR2 SQIVND (reference sequence). The CDR3: CASRTDRTDTQYF. The CDR3, as DNA: TGTGCCAGTAGGACAGACCGCACAGATACGCAGTATTTT.

The rearrangement links TRBV10-1 to TRBJ1-4; D may be TRBD1 (6 bases). V was pared by 0 bases and J by 4 bases, with 15 bases between. The CDR3 runs to 17 residues. CDR1 WNHNN and CDR2 SYGVQD come from the germline V gene (reference sequence). The CDR3, as DNA: TGCGCCAGCAGTGAGTCGATCCGGGACACGAGTAATGAAAAACTGTTTTTT. This encodes CASSESIRDTSNEKLFF.

This sequence joins TRBV5-1 and TRBJ1-1; the D is unclear. Between the trimmed V and J ends, which lost 4 bases and 2 bases, there was a span of 9 bases. This CDR3 comprises 13 residues. CDR1 and CDR2 (germline): SGHRS, YFSETQ. The CDR3 sequence: CASSPNTNTEAFF. The CDR3 nucleotides are TGCGCCAGCAGCCCAAACACCAACACTGAAGCTTTCTTT.

This clone was picked up one time. The V and J genes are TRBV19 and TRBJ1-2, with 9 bases identical to TRBD1. CDR1 LNHDA and CDR2 SQIVND come from the germline V gene (reference sequence). After removal of 5 bases from V and 4 bases from J, the junction contained 8 bases not matched to a gene. The CDR3 totals 15 residues. CDR3: CASSGPGQGSYGYTF. CDR3 DNA: TGTGCCAGTAGTGGTCCGGGACAGGGTTCCTATGGCTACACCTTC.

The V and J genes are TRBV9 and TRBJ2-7, with 8 bases identical to TRBD1. This CDR3 contains 14 residues. Germline V gene sequence: CDR1 SGDLS, CDR2 YYNGEE. The ends lost 4 bases at V and 7 bases at J; junction bases unmatched: 10. In nucleotides, the CDR3 is TGTGCCAGCAGCCCACACCAGGGGGCGAGGGAGCAGTACTTC. Translation: CASSPHQGAREQYF.

The rearrangement links TRBV7-9 to TRBJ1-1; a weak D match, TRBD1 (6 bases). The CDR3 runs 14 residues. Trimming removed 2 bases at V and 1 base at J, with 8 bases between. Germline CDR1 is SEHNR and CDR2 is FQNEAQ (reference sequence). CDR3: CASSLTGRNTEAFF. The CDR3 DNA follows: TGTGCCAGCAGCTTAACAGGGAGGAACACTGAAGCTTTCTTT.

V usage is TRBV2 and J usage is TRBJ1-5; D not resolved. The V gene lost 4 bases and the J gene lost 1 base, with 11 bases spanning the gap. Germline-derived CDR1 and CDR2 are SNHLY and FYNNEI. The CDR3 is made up of 15 amino acids. CDR3 sequence reads: CASSGQAVSNQPQHF. The CDR3 coding sequence is TGTGCCAGCAGTGGCCAGGCAGTCAGCAATCAGCCCCAGCATTTT. The variable domain in full, completed from reference TRBV2 and TRBJ1-5, reads EPEVTQTPSHQVTQMGQEVILRCVPISNHLYFYWYRQILGQKVEFLVSFYNNEISEKSEIFDDQFSVERPDGSNFTLKIRSTKLEDSAMYFCASSGQAVSNQPQHFGDGTRLSIL.

The V call is TRBV30, the J call TRBJ2-7; 7 nucleotides align to TRBD2. With 1 base clipped from V and 2 bases from J, the junction kept 5 bases outside the gene matches. Germline CDR1 and CDR2: GTSNPN and SVGIG (reference sequence). The CDR3 runs 14 residues. CDR3 DNA: TGTGCCTGGAGTGAACCTCGGGGGGCCTACGAGCAGTACTTC. This encodes CAWSEPRGAYEQYF.

V and J are TRBV29-1 and TRBJ2-5; D is unclear. With 3 bases removed from V and 3 bases from J, the gap between germline ends came to 11 bases. This CDR3 is built from 13 residues. The germline V gene encodes CDR1 SQVTM and CDR2 ANQGSEA. Here the CDR3 DNA reads TGCAGCGTTGATGTACGACTCGAAGAGACCCAGTACTTC. Encoded protein: CSVDVRLEETQYF.

This clone was seen only a few times. The chain is built from TRBV19 and TRBJ1-1; possibly TRBD1 for D (5 bases). CDR1 LNHDA and CDR2 SQIVND come from the germline V gene (reference sequence). This CDR3 comprises 15 residues. The V and J ends lost 4 bases and 0 bases respectively, with 12 bases between them. The CDR3 is CASSRRGFMNTEAFF. In DNA, the CDR3 is TGTGCCAGTAGTAGGAGGGGATTCATGAACACTGAAGCTTTCTTT.

The rearrangement uses TRBV4-3 and TRBJ1-1; 12 nucleotides line up with TRBD1. This CDR3 is built from 17 residues. CDR1 is LGHNA, CDR2 YSLEER, per germline. V was pared by 3 bases and J by 3 bases, with 8 bases of the junction left unmatched. CDR3 loop: CASSQEGQGALDTEAFF. The CDR3 DNA reads as TGCGCCAGCAGCCAGGAGGGACAGGGGGCTTTGGACACTGAAGCTTTCTTT.

This clone was picked up one time. The chain has TRBV5-1 and TRBJ2-1; the match to TRBD1 covers 7 bases. The CDR3 consists of 14 residues. In germline, CDR1 is SGHRS, CDR2 YFSETQ. V lost 3 bases to trimming and J lost 9 bases; unmatched junction nucleotides: 9. The CDR3 DNA reads TGCGCCAGCAGCTCCGGACAGGAGCAGGCTGAGCAGTTCTTC. Protein product: CASSSGQEQAEQFF.

With respect to this clone: This specimen includes other DNA sequences encoding the same CDR3. The rearrangement uses TRBV9 and TRBJ1-4; TRBD1 matches 8 bases. The CDR3 runs 14 residues. V lost 0 bases and J lost 5; bases outside the gene matches: 0. CDR1 and CDR2 (germline): SGDLS, YYNGEE. The CDR3: CASSVGQGNEKLFF. CDR3 DNA sequence: TGTGCCAGCAGCGTAGGACAGGGGAATGAAAAACTGTTTTTT.

The V call is TRBV24-1, the J call TRBJ1-3, with TRBD1 identical over 9 bases. The V segment lost 5 bases and the J segment 8 bases; nucleotides outside the gene matches: 3. Looked up from germline, CDR1 is KGHDR and CDR2 is SFDVKD. The CDR3 spans 13 residues. The CDR3 loop reads CATSGRTGDTIYF. In DNA, the CDR3 is TGTGCCACCAGTGGAAGGACAGGGGACACCATATATTTT.

The V and J genes are TRBV10-3 and TRBJ2-6; D remains unclear. This CDR3 has 16 residues. Germline assignment: CDR1 ENHRY and CDR2 SYGVKD. Trimming left V 4 bases short and J 0 bases short, with 10 bases between. Written as DNA, the CDR3 is TGTGCCATCAGTGGCCACAGCAGCTCTGGGGCCAACGTCCTGACTTTC. Its protein is CAISGHSSSGANVLTF.

The rearrangement links TRBV3-1 (or the pseudogene TRBV3-2) to TRBJ2-2; 12 bases fit TRBD2. Germline CDR1 and CDR2: LGHDT and YNNKEL (reference sequence). The length of the CDR3 is 16 residues. With 5 bases clipped from V and 4 bases from J, the junction kept 5 bases outside the gene matches. The CDR3 here is CASSERLAGATGELFF. In nucleotides, the CDR3 is TGTGCCAGCAGCGAAAGACTAGCGGGGGCCACCGGGGAGCTGTTTTTT.

This chain connects TRBV4-1 to TRBJ2-2, with D unclear. In germline, CDR1 is MGHRA, CDR2 YSYEKL. Between the trimmed V and J ends, which lost 0 bases and 8 bases, there was a span of 10 bases. The CDR3 has 14 residues. This CDR3 reads CASSQELAPGELFF. In nucleotides, the CDR3 is TGCGCCAGCAGCCAAGAATTAGCCCCGGGGGAGCTGTTTTTT.

This chain uses TRBV9 with TRBJ2-7; perhaps TRBD2 as D (6 bases). Trimming shortened V by 4 bases and J by 3 bases, and 20 bases separated the two germline ends. The CDR3 totals 16 residues. Germline V gives CDR1 SGDLS, CDR2 YYNGEE. The CDR3 nucleotides are TGTGCCAGCAGCCCCCGTTCGGGGAGGTTTGTCTACGAGCAGTACTTC. This gives the protein CASSPRSGRFVYEQYF.

The chain recombines TRBV12-3 or TRBV12-4 with TRBJ2-7, with D unresolved. The CDR3 extends over 13 amino acids. V lost 5 bases to trimming and J lost 2 bases, with 10 bases between them. The CDR3 region has the DNA TGTGCCAGCAGTCACAAGAACCCCTACGAGCAGTACTTC. Protein: CASSHKNPYEQYF.

This clone was detected once. The chain couples TRBV19 to TRBJ2-5; the D is unclear. This CDR3 spans 13 amino acids. Trimming cost V 6 bases and J 7 bases, with 15 bases left between them. The germline V gene encodes CDR1 LNHDA and CDR2 SQIVND (reference sequence). In DNA, the CDR3 is TGTGCCAGTAGGAGTATATCGTCTAGGACCCAGTACTTC. Translated, it gives CASRSISSRTQYF. Full variable domain (missing parts from reference TRBV19 and TRBJ2-5): DGGITQSPKYLFRKEGQNVTLSCEQNLNHDAMYWYRQDPGQGLRLIYYSQIVNDFQKGDIAEGYSVSREKKESFPLTVTSAQKNPTAFYLCASRSISSRTQYFGPGTRLLVL.

This chain uses TRBV10-3 with TRBJ1-6, with TRBD1 matching over 9 bases. The germline V gene has CDR1 ENHRY and CDR2 SYGVKD. The CDR3 has 15 amino acids. V was clipped by 3 bases and J by 10 bases; unmatched bases: 7. CDR3 DNA: TGTGCCATCAGTGAAGAGGGGACAGGGACCTCACCCCTCCACTTT. Protein product: CAISEEGTGTSPLHF.